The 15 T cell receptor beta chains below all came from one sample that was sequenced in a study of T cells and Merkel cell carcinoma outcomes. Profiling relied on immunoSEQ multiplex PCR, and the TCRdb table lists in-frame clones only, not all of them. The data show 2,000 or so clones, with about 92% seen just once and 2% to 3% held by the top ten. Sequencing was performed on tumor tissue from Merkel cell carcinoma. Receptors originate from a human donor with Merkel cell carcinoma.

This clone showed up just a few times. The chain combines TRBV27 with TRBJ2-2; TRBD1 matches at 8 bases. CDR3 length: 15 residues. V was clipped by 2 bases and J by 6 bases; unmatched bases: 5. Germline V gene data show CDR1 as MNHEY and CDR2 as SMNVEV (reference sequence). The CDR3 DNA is TGTGCCAGCAGTTTACAGGGGGCCTTGGCCGGGGAGCTGTTTTTT. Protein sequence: CASSLQGALAGELFF.

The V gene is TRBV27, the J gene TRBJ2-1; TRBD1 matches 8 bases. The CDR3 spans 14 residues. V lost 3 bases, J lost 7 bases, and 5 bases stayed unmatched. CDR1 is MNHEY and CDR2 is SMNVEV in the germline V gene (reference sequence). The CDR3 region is CASSLGDRFNEQFF. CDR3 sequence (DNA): TGTGCCAGCAGTTTGGGGGACAGGTTTAATGAGCAGTTCTTC.

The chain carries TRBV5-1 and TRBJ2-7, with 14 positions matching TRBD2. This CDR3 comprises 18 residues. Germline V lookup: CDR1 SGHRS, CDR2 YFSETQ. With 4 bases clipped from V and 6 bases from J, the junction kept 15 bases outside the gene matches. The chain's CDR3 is CASSQVPGLAGVFTEQYF. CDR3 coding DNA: TGCGCCAGCAGCCAAGTCCCGGGACTAGCGGGAGTTTTCACCGAGCAGTACTTC.

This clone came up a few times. The CDR3 loop is CASSLEGYSPYEQYF. The DNA of the CDR3 is TGTGCCAGCAGCTTGGAGGGCTATTCACCTTACGAGCAGTACTTC. The chain carries TRBV5-5 and TRBJ2-7, with unresolved D. The CDR3 is 15 amino acids. With 0 bases removed from V and 4 bases from J, the gap between germline ends came to 14 bases. Germline V gene data show CDR1 as SGHKS and CDR2 as YYEKEE (reference sequence).

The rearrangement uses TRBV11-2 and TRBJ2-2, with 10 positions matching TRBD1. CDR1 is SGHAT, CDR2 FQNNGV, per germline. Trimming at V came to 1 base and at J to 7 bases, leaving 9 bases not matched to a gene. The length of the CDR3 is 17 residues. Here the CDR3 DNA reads TGTGCCAGCAGCTTAGTGCCGACGGGACAGGGGCGCGGGGAGCTGTTTTTT. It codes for CASSLVPTGQGRGELFF.

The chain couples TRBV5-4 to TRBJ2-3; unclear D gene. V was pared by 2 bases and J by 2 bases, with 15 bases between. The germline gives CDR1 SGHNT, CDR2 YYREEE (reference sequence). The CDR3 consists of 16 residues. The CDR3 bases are TGTGCCAGCAGCTTAAAGCCGCTCCCGTTCACAGATACGCAGTATTTT. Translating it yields CASSLKPLPFTDTQYF.

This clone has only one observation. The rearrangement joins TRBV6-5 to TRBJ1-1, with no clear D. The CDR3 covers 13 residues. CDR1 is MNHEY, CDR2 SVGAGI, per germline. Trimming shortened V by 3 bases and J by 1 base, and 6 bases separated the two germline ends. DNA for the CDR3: TGTGCCAGCAGTTATTTGGAGAACACTGAAGCTTTCTTT. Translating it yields CASSYLENTEAFF.

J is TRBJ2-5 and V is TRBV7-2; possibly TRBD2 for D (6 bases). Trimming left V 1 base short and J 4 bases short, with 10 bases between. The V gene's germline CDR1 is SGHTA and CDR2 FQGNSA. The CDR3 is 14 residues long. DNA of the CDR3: TGTGCCAGCAGCTTAGAGGGACTCGCAGAGACCCAGTACTTC. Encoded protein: CASSLEGLAETQYF.

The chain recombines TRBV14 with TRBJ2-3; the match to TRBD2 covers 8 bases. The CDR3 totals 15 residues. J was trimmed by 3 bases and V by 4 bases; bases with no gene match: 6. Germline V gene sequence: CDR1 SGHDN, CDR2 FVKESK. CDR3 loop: CASSPLQRGTDTQYF. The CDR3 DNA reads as TGTGCCAGCAGCCCCCTTCAGCGGGGGACAGATACGCAGTATTTT.

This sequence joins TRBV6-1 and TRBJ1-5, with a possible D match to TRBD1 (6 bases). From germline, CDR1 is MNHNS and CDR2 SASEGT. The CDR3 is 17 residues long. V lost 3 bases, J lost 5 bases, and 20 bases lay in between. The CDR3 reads CASSDWRTAPEDQPQHF. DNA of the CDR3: TGTGCCAGCAGTGACTGGAGGACAGCTCCCGAGGATCAGCCCCAGCATTTT.

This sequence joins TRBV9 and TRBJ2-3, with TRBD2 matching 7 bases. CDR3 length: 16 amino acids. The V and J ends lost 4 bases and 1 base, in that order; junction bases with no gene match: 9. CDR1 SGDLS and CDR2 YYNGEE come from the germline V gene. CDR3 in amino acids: CASSQGTAGGTDTQYF. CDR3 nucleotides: TGTGCCAGCAGCCAAGGGACGGCGGGGGGCACAGATACGCAGTATTTT.

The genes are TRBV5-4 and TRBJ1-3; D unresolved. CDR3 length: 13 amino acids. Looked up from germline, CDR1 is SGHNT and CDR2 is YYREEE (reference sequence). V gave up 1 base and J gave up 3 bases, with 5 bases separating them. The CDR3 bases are TGTGCCAGCAGCTTGTATAGTGGAAACACCATATATTTT. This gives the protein CASSLYSGNTIYF.

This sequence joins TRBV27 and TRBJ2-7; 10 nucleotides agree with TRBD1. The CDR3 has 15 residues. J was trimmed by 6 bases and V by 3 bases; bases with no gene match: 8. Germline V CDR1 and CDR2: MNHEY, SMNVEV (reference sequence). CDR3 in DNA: TGTGCCAGCAGTTTGGAGGGACAGGGGTTCTCCGAGCAGTACTTC. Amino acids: CASSLEGQGFSEQYF.

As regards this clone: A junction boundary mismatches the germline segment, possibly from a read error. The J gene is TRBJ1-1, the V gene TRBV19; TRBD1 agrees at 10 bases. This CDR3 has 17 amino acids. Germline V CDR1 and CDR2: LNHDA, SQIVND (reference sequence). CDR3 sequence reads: CASSILGTGVGNTETFF. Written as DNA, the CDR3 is TGTGCCAGTAGTATATTGGGGACAGGGGTCGGGAACACTGAAACTTTCTTT. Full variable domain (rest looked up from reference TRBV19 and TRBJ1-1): DGGITQSPKYLFRKEGQNVTLSCEQNLNHDAMYWYRQDPGQGLRLIYYSQIVNDFQKGDIAEGYSVSREKKESFPLTVTSAQKNPTAFYLCASSILGTGVGNTETFFGQGTRLTVV.

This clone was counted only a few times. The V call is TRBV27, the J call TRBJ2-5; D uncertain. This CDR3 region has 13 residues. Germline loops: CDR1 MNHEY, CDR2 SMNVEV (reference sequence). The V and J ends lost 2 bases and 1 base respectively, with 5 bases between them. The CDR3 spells CASSLKPQETQYF. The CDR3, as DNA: TGTGCCAGCAGTTTAAAGCCCCAAGAGACCCAGTACTTC.